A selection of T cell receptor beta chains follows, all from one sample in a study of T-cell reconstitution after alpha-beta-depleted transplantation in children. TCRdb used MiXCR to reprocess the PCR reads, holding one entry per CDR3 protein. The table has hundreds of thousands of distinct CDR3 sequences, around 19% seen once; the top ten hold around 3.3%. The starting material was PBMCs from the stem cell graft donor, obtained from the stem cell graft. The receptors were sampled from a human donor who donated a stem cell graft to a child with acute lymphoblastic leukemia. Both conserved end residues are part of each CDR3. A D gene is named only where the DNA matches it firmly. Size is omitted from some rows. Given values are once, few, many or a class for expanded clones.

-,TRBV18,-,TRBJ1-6,TGTGCCAGCTCAGCAGGACAGTATAATTCACCCCTCCACTTT,CASSAGQYNSPLHF
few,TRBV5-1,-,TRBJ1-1,TGCGCCAGCAGCTCACTCAGCTGGGAGAAGGGAAACACTGAAGCTTTCTTT,CASSSLSWEKGNTEAFF
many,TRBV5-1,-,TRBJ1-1,TGCGCCAGCAGCTTGTGGGGGACGGCGAACACTGAAGCTTTCTTT,CASSLWGTANTEAFF
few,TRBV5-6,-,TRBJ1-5,TGTGCCAGCAGCTTGGGATTCGAGGGTCAGCCCCAGCATTTT,CASSLGFEGQPQHF
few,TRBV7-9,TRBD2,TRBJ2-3,TGTGCCAGCAGCTTAGAACTAGCGGTCGCAGATACGCAGTATTTT,CASSLELAVADTQYF
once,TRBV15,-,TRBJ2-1,TGTGCCACCAGCAGAGAACAGGGCTTAAGCTCCTACAATGAGCAGTTCTTC,CATSREQGLSSYNEQFF
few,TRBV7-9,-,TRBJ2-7,TGTGCCAGCAGCTTAGTAGACAGGCCCCCCTACGAGCAGTACTTC,CASSLVDRPPYEQYF
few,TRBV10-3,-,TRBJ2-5,TGTGCCATCAGTGACCTGAGCCAGGCCCAGTACTTC,CAISDLSQAQYF
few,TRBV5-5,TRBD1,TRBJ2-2,TGTGCCAGCAGCTACGCCGGGACAGCGAACACCGGGGAGCTGTTTTTT,CASSYAGTANTGELFF
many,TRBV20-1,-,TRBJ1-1,TGCAGTGCTGGGAGCAGGGGTATGTTGAACACTGAAGCTTTCTTT,CSAGSRGMLNTEAFF
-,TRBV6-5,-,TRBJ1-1,TGTGCCAGCAGTTACTCGACAGACGCAGAAAGCACTGAAGCTTTCTTT,CASSYSTDAESTEAFF
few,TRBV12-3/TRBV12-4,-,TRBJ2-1,TGTGCCAGCCGCGAACAGCGGGTAGGGGAGCAGTTCTTC,CASREQRVGEQFF
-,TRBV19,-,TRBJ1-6,TGTGCCAGCTGCAGGACCTATAATTCACCCCTCCACTTT,CASCRTYNSPLHF
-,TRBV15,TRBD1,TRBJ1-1,TGTGCCACCAGCAGCGAGAACGACAGGGATGAAGCTTTCTTT,CATSSENDRDEAFF
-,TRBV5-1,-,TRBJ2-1,TGCGCCAGCAGCTTGGTGCGGGCGAACAATGAGCAGTTCTTC,CASSLVRANNEQFF
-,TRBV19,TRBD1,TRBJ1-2,TGTGCCAGTAGTATACAGACAGGGGGCTATGGCTACACCTTC,CASSIQTGGYGYTF
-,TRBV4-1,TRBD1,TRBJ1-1,TGCGTTCAGGGGGCGGACACTGAAGCTTTCTTT,CVQGADTEAFF
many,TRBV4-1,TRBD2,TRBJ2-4,TGCGCCAGCAGCCACAGGACTAGCGGGAGGGGAAACATTCAGTACTTC,CASSHRTSGRGNIQYF
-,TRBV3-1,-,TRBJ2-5,TGTGCCAGCTGCCAAGAGGCCCCCGCACATTACCAAGAGACCCAGTACTTC,CASCQEAPAHYQETQYF
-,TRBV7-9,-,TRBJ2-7,TGTGCCAGCAGTCAGAGCCCCGAGCAGTACTTC,CASSQSPEQYF
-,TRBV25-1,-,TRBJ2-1,TGTGCCAGCAGTAGGTGGAGCTCCTACAATGAGCAGTTCTTC,CASSRWSSYNEQFF
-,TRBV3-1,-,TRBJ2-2,TGTGCCAGCAGCCAAGCTTTTTGGTCCCCCGGGGAGCTGTTTTTT,CASSQAFWSPGELFF
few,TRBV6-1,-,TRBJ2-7,TGTGCCAGCAGTGTGACTCTTAAATACGAGCAGTACTTC,CASSVTLKYEQYF
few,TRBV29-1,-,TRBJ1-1,TGCAGCGTTGAAGATCTCCGGGCCATGGAAGCTTTCTTT,CSVEDLRAMEAFF
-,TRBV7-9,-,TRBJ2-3,TGTGCCAGCAGCTATACCGGGACTAGCACAGATACGCAGTATTTT,CASSYTGTSTDTQYF
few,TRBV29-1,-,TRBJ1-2,TGCAGCGTCTACAGGGTTTCCTATGGCTACACCTTC,CSVYRVSYGYTF
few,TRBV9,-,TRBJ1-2,TGTGCCAGCAGCGTAGGCAGGGTAGAAGGCTACACCTTC,CASSVGRVEGYTF
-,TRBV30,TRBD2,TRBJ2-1,TGTGCCTGGGGCGAGGAGCTACTAGCGGGAGGCAATGAGCAGTTCTTC,CAWGEELLAGGNEQFF
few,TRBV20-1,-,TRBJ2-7,TGCAGTGCTAGGGGGACGGCGACCTACGAGCAGTACTTC,CSARGTATYEQYF
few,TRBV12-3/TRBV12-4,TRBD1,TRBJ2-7,TGTGCCAGCAGCTTGGGGGGACAGGTCTCCTACGAGCAGTACTTC,CASSLGGQVSYEQYF
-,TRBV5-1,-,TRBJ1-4,TGCGCCAGCAGCTTGGGGACCAGAGGGGACGGGGAAAAACTGTTTTTT,CASSLGTRGDGEKLFF
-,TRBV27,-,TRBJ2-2,TGTGCCAGCAGTACCCTTTCCAGGACCGTTAACACCGGGGAGCTGTTTTTT,CASSTLSRTVNTGELFF
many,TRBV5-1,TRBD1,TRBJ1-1,TGCGCCAGCAGCTTGCCGGGACAGGGGGCAGCTTTCTTT,CASSLPGQGAAFF
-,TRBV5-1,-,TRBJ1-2,TGCGCCAGCAGCTTTACAGGACCCTATGGCTACACCTTC,CASSFTGPYGYTF
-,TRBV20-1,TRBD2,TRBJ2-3,TGCAGTGCTAGAGATCTGGGGACTAGCCACTATTTT,CSARDLGTSHYF
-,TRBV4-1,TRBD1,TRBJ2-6,TGCGCCAGCAGCCGCTGGACAGGGGCCCCAAGCTCTGGGGCCAACGTCCTGACTTTC,CASSRWTGAPSSGANVLTF
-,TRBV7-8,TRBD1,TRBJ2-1,TGTGCCAGCAGCTTAGCCGCCGGGACAGGGGCCGATGAGCAGTTCTTC,CASSLAAGTGADEQFF
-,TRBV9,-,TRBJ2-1,TGTGCCAGCAGCGCCGGGGTGAATGAGCAGTTCTTC,CASSAGVNEQFF
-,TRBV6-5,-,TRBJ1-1,TGTGCCAGCAGTTCTGGGGGGGCGAACACTGAAGCTTTCTTT,CASSSGGANTEAFF
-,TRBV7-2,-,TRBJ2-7,TGTGCCAGCAGTTCGACTAGGGCCCTCGAGCAGTACTTC,CASSSTRALEQYF